This is a list of T cell receptor beta chains from one sample in a study of PD-1 blockade in classical Hodgkin lymphoma. Clones were read by immunoSEQ multiplex PCR, and TCRdb kept only the in-frame ones, dropping some. The table has about 20,000 clones, about 91% seen once. The sample taken for sequencing was CD4+ T cells from blood. The receptors derive from a human donor with classical Hodgkin lymphoma. Each CDR3 is given with its conserved first and last residue. A D gene is named only where the DNA matches it firmly. Rows give clone size only sometimes, using once, few, many, or a class for an expanded clone.

cdr3_length	d_call	v_call	clone_size	j_call	cdr3_aa	cdr3_nt
15	NA	TRBV7-2	NA	TRBJ1-6	CASSLGADVNSPLHF	TGTGCCAGCAGCTTAGGGGCCGACGTCAATTCACCCCTCCACTTT
13	NA	TRBV5-1	NA	TRBJ1-2	CASSSTIPYGYTF	TGCGCCAGCAGTTCGACCATTCCCTATGGCTACACCTTC
14	NA	TRBV12-5	once	TRBJ2-7	CASGLRTTNYEQYF	TGTGCTAGTGGTTTGAGGACGACAAACTACGAGCAGTACTTC
15	TRBD1	TRBV19	few	TRBJ1-1	CASSSGQGAVTEAFF	TGTGCCAGTAGTTCCGGACAGGGGGCAGTCACTGAAGCTTTCTTT
18	NA	TRBV30	NA	TRBJ1-2	CAWSKGHGFPQGPYGYTF	TGTGCCTGGAGTAAAGGACACGGTTTCCCGCAAGGCCCTTATGGCTACACCTTC
17	TRBD1	TRBV6-1	NA	TRBJ1-5	CASSEAAGQGVYQPQHF	TGTGCCAGCAGTGAAGCAGCGGGGCAGGGGGTGTATCAGCCCCAGCATTTT
14	NA	TRBV7-8	NA	TRBJ2-7	CASSSYGGSYEQYF	TGTGCCAGCAGCTCCTACGGGGGATCCTACGAGCAGTACTTC
14	NA	TRBV5-4	NA	TRBJ1-3	CASSLVPSGNTIYF	TGTGCCAGCAGCTTGGTTCCCTCTGGAAACACCATATATTTT
12	NA	TRBV2	NA	TRBJ1-2	CASREGLEGYTF	TGTGCCAGCAGGGAGGGACTGGAGGGCTACACCTTC
16	NA	TRBV28	once	TRBJ2-1	CASSLLTGSWGNEQFF	TGTGCCAGCAGTCTCCTTACAGGGTCTTGGGGAAATGAGCAGTTCTTC
13	NA	TRBV2	NA	TRBJ1-6	CASTGLGDSPLHF	TGTGCCAGCACTGGCTTGGGAGATTCACCCCTCCACTTT
18	NA	TRBV7-2	once	TRBJ2-6	CASSRMTAGSSGANVLTF	TGTGCCAGCAGCCGTATGACGGCGGGAAGCTCTGGGGCCAACGTCCTGACTTTC
15	TRBD1	TRBV5-1	NA	TRBJ1-6	CASSLGTGTNSPLHF	TGCGCCAGCAGCTTGGGGACAGGGACAAATTCACCCCTCCACTTT
13	NA	TRBV4-2	NA	TRBJ1-1	CASSQGGNTEAFF	TGTGCCAGCAGCCAAGGTGGGAACACTGAAGCTTTCTTT
13	NA	TRBV10-2	NA	TRBJ2-7	CASRKDYIDEQYF	TGCGCCAGCAGGAAGGACTATATCGACGAGCAGTACTTC
14	TRBD1	TRBV27	NA	TRBJ1-1	CASSYNRQGAKAFF	TGTGCCAGCAGTTATAACCGACAGGGGGCGAAAGCTTTCTTT
16	TRBD1	TRBV5-1	NA	TRBJ2-6	CASRVYRGSGANVLTF	TGCGCCAGCAGGGTTTACAGGGGGTCTGGGGCCAACGTCCTGACTTTC
13	NA	TRBV30	few	TRBJ1-1	CAWSFNQNTEAFF	TGTGCCTGGAGTTTTAACCAGAACACTGAAGCTTTCTTT
15	NA	TRBV9	few	TRBJ1-6	CASSPRGVRVSPLHF	TGTGCCAGCAGCCCGCGGGGGGTAAGGGTATCACCCCTCCACTTT
13	NA	TRBV30	NA	TRBJ1-2	CAWSVQHLYGYTF	TGTGCCTGGAGTGTACAACACCTCTATGGCTACACCTTC
14	NA	TRBV28	NA	TRBJ1-4	CASSVTSTNEKLFF	TGTGCCAGCAGTGTAACTTCAACTAATGAAAAACTGTTTTTT
15	TRBD1	TRBV10-3	few	TRBJ1-6	CAISEGQGPGSPLHF	TGTGCCATCAGTGAGGGACAGGGCCCAGGATCACCCCTCCACTTT
13	NA	TRBV6-5	NA	TRBJ1-1	CASMAGVHTEAFF	TGTGCCAGCATGGCAGGGGTACACACTGAAGCTTTCTTT
13	NA	TRBV11-3	NA	TRBJ1-1	CASSLMGDTEAFF	TGTGCCAGCAGCTTAATGGGTGACACTGAAGCTTTCTTT
16	NA	TRBV19	NA	TRBJ2-3	CASSIAPTASTDTQYF	TGTGCCAGTAGTATAGCCCCGACAGCTAGCACAGATACGCAGTATTTT
17	TRBD2	TRBV19	NA	TRBJ2-1	CASSKAGSDRRYNEQFF	TGTGCCAGTAGTAAAGCGGGGTCCGACCGTCGCTACAATGAGCAGTTCTTC
17	NA	TRBV11-2	NA	TRBJ1-2	CASSSIKTAGTNYGYTF	TGTGCCAGCAGCTCAATAAAGACAGCCGGCACGAACTATGGCTACACCTTC
17	TRBD2	TRBV10-3	NA	TRBJ2-3	CAISDPGLAGGADTQYF	TGTGCCATCAGTGACCCCGGACTAGCGGGAGGCGCAGATACGCAGTATTTT
13	NA	TRBV28	few	TRBJ1-2	CASSYTGNYGYTF	TGTGCCAGCTCCTATACAGGGAACTATGGCTACACCTTC
17	TRBD2	TRBV14	NA	TRBJ2-7	CASSQEGLAGGTYEQYF	TGTGCCAGCAGCCAAGAAGGACTAGCGGGGGGAACCTACGAGCAGTACTTC
14	NA	TRBV6-5	NA	TRBJ1-4	CASSNRADNEKLFF	TGTGCCAGCAGTAACAGGGCGGATAATGAAAAACTGTTTTTT
16	NA	TRBV11-1	NA	TRBJ1-1	CASSLRQGSLLVEAFF	TGTGCCAGCAGCTTAAGGCAGGGGTCTCTACTAGTAGAAGCTTTCTTT
15	NA	TRBV5-1	NA	TRBJ2-2	CASSLVSSYTGELFF	TGCGCCAGCAGCTTGGTGTCAAGCTACACCGGGGAGCTGTTTTTT
16	NA	TRBV2	few	TRBJ1-2	CASSSRDTGLAGGYTF	TGTGCCAGCAGTAGTCGGGACACTGGCCTTGCGGGAGGCTACACCTTC
15	NA	TRBV7-2	NA	TRBJ1-1	CASSWGRVRGTEAFF	TGTGCCAGCAGCTGGGGGAGGGTTCGGGGGACTGAAGCTTTCTTT
16	NA	TRBV10-3	NA	TRBJ2-7	CAISEGAPGTGDEQYF	TGTGCCATCAGTGAGGGAGCCCCAGGGACTGGCGACGAGCAGTACTTC
14	TRBD1	TRBV5-1	once	TRBJ1-6	CASSTTGYGSPLHF	TGCGCCAGCAGCACGACAGGGTATGGCTCACCCCTCCACTTT
12	NA	TRBV28	NA	TRBJ2-7	CASGLFSYEQYF	TGTGCCAGTGGACTCTTCTCCTACGAGCAGTACTTC
11	TRBD1	TRBV20-1	NA	TRBJ1-1	CSAGGTGEAFF	TGCAGTGCAGGGGGGACAGGTGAAGCTTTCTTT
9	NA	TRBV7-9	few	TRBJ1-1	CAGGTEAFF	TGTGCCGGGGGCACTGAAGCTTTCTTT
13	NA	TRBV30	NA	TRBJ2-7	CAWSVRQDYEQYF	TGTGCCTGGAGTGTACGACAGGACTACGAGCAGTACTTC
13	NA	TRBV28	once	TRBJ2-7	CASEEAREDEQYF	TGTGCCAGCGAGGAGGCCCGAGAGGACGAGCAGTACTTC
15	NA	TRBV19	NA	TRBJ1-1	CASSILGGAGTEAFF	TGTGCCAGCAGCATTCTTGGGGGCGCGGGCACTGAAGCTTTCTTT
14	NA	TRBV30	NA	TRBJ1-2	CAWSPRGRGYDYTF	TGTGCCTGGAGCCCACGGGGGAGAGGCTATGACTACACCTTC
13	NA	TRBV11-3	NA	TRBJ1-1	CASSFQLNTEAFF	TGTGCCAGCAGCTTTCAGTTGAACACTGAAGCTTTCTTT
11	NA	TRBV28	NA	TRBJ2-7	CASRTHYEQYF	TGTGCCAGCCGGACTCACTACGAGCAGTACTTC
14	TRBD1	TRBV9	NA	TRBJ1-1	CASSVESRGREAFF	TGTGCCAGCAGCGTAGAATCAAGGGGGCGTGAAGCTTTCTTT
13	TRBD1	TRBV30	NA	TRBJ2-4	CAWSPRQGSIQYF	TGTGCCTGGAGCCCGCGACAGGGGAGCATTCAGTACTTC
14	NA	TRBV4-3	NA	TRBJ2-3	CASSQDGRVGTQYF	TGCGCCAGCAGCCAAGATGGTCGGGTCGGCACGCAGTATTTT
19	NA	TRBV21-1	NA	TRBJ2-6	CASSKVPGQCSSGANVLTF	TGTGCCAGCAGCAAAGTCCCGGGACAGTGTAGCTCTGGGGCCAACGTCCTGACTTTC
13	TRBD2	TRBV30	NA	TRBJ2-3	CAWSLGLGDTQYF	TGTGCCTGGAGTCTGGGACTAGGGGATACGCAGTATTTT
14	NA	TRBV19	NA	TRBJ1-2	CASTMGRQNYGYTF	TGTGCCAGTACCATGGGTCGACAGAACTATGGCTACACCTTC
14	NA	TRBV4-1	NA	TRBJ2-3	CASSQDRSTDTQYF	TGCGCCAGCAGCCAAGACCGGAGTACAGATACGCAGTATTTT
15	NA	TRBV19	NA	TRBJ2-5	CATAVKAGRTETQYF	TGTGCCACGGCTGTCAAGGCAGGACGGACGGAGACCCAGTACTTC